Listed here are 26 T cell receptor beta chains from one sample, sequenced in a study of beta chain features in type 1 diabetes. Study conclusions and caveats: Researchers report that Type 1 diabetes patients had moderately but significantly shorter TCRB CDR3s across all four CD4+ subsets.

The isolated RNA, all of it, was reverse transcribed, so expressed TCRB transcripts were what got sequenced. Sequencing used immunoSEQ multiplex PCR; TCRdb keeps in-frame clones, though not all of them. The table includes about 160,000 clones, more than 60% detected once. Their antigens are not known. Sequencing was performed on naive CD4+ T cells from blood. The origin of the receptors is a man aged 25 to 45 with type 1 diabetes.

V usage is TRBV7-6 and J usage is TRBJ1-2, with a possible D match to TRBD1 (5 bases). Germline V gene lookup returns CDR1 SGHVS and CDR2 FNYEAQ. The CDR3 is 13 residues long. Between the trimmed V and J ends, which lost 3 bases and 4 bases, there was a span of 9 bases. Here the CDR3 DNA reads TGTGCCAGCAGCTTCGACAGTTCCTATGGCTACACCTTC. Protein: CASSFDSSYGYTF.

This clone turned up a few times. V usage is TRBV29-1 and J usage is TRBJ2-7, with a weak D call TRBD2 (5 bases). Per germline, CDR1 SQVTM and CDR2 ANQGSEA. The CDR3 length is 14 residues. Between the trimmed V and J ends, which lost 2 bases and 3 bases, there was a span of 14 bases. In DNA form, the CDR3 reads TGCAGCGTTGAAATCCGGGGATCCCACTACGAGCAGTACTTC. This translates into CSVEIRGSHYEQYF.

The chain is built from TRBV29-1 and TRBJ2-1; TRBD1 aligns across 10 bases. This CDR3 region has 15 residues. Germline trimming cut 4 bases from V and 0 bases from J; bases unmatched to any gene: 3. The germline CDR1 and CDR2 sequences are SQVTM and ANQGSEA. This chain's CDR3 is CSVGRQGASYNEQFF. Written as DNA, the CDR3 is TGCAGCGTTGGGAGACAGGGGGCCTCCTACAATGAGCAGTTCTTC.

The V gene is TRBV2, the J gene TRBJ2-4; D remains ambiguous. This CDR3 has 16 residues. Germline CDR1 reads SNHLY; CDR2 reads FYNNEI. Trimming left V 1 base short and J 0 bases short, with 10 bases between. The CDR3 DNA reads as TGTGCCAGCAGTGAAGGAGTACCACTAGCCAAAAACATTCAGTACTTC. Protein sequence: CASSEGVPLAKNIQYF.

The chain has TRBV5-4 and TRBJ2-7; tentative D call: TRBD1 (6 bases). CDR1 SGHNT and CDR2 YYREEE come from the germline V gene (reference sequence). V was shortened by 0 bases and J by 2 bases, with 9 bases between the two germline ends. This CDR3 comprises 14 residues. In DNA, the CDR3 is TGTGCCAGCAGCTTGGGGACAGAAGCCTACGAGCAGTACTTC. Encoded protein: CASSLGTEAYEQYF.

This clone has just one count. The gene calls are TRBV27 and TRBJ2-1; TRBD1 matches 7 bases. Trimming cost V 4 bases and J 7 bases; bases outside gene matches: 7. CDR3 length equals 14 residues. Germline-derived CDR1 and CDR2 are MNHEY and SMNVEV (reference sequence). Here the CDR3 reads CASSSYRGENEQFF. DNA for the CDR3: TGTGCCAGCAGTTCCTACAGGGGAGAGAATGAGCAGTTCTTC.

The chain links TRBV4-3 to TRBJ1-2, with 11 bases identical to TRBD1. The CDR3 length is 17 residues. V lost 3 bases to trimming and J lost 3 bases; unmatched junction nucleotides: 9. CDR1 LGHNA and CDR2 YSLEER come from the germline V gene. The CDR3 sequence: CASSQASPGQGDYGYTF. The CDR3 DNA reads TGCGCCAGCAGCCAGGCTTCTCCGGGACAGGGGGACTATGGCTACACCTTC.

V gene TRBV10-2 combines with J gene TRBJ1-5; the D is unclear. The CDR3 loop spans 17 amino acids. CDR1 is WSHSY and CDR2 is SAAADI in the germline V gene. Trimming shortened V by 2 bases and J by 4 bases, and 18 bases separated the two germline ends. The CDR3 sequence is CASSEVFGPNLNQPQHF. The CDR3 coding sequence is TGCGCCAGCAGTGAGGTCTTCGGACCCAATCTGAATCAGCCCCAGCATTTT.

This chain connects TRBV25-1 to TRBJ2-3, with 10 bases matching TRBD2. This CDR3 region has 16 residues. Germline V CDR1 and CDR2: MGHDK, SYGVNS. J was trimmed by 1 base and V by 1 base; bases with no gene match: 2. CDR3 residues: CASSEFTSGGTDTQYF. DNA of the CDR3: TGTGCCAGCAGTGAATTCACTAGCGGGGGCACAGATACGCAGTATTTT.

The chain has TRBV28 and TRBJ2-1, with TRBD2 as a possible D gene (5 bases). Germline loops: CDR1 MDHEN, CDR2 SYDVKM. The V gene lost 7 bases and the J gene lost 6 bases, with 19 bases spanning the gap. The CDR3 sequence is 15 residues long. CDR3 amino acids: CASNRGLGSLNEQFF. CDR3 in DNA: TGTGCCAGCAATCGTGGGCTAGGGAGCCTCAATGAGCAGTTCTTC.

The rearrangement links TRBV9 to TRBJ2-4; D tentatively fits TRBD1 or TRBD2 (6 bases each). CDR3 length equals 18 residues. Trimming shortened V by 4 bases and J by 1 base, and 21 bases separated the two germline ends. Germline V gene lookup returns CDR1 SGDLS and CDR2 YYNGEE. The CDR3 nucleotides read TGTGCCAGCAGCACCACCGGGACAACTGGAGGGGCCAAAAACATTCAGTACTTC. This gives the protein CASSTTGTTGGAKNIQYF.

V usage is TRBV10-3 and J usage is TRBJ2-5, with 8 bases aligning to TRBD1. The CDR3 contains 14 residues. Looked up from germline, CDR1 is ENHRY and CDR2 is SYGVKD. Trimming took 6 bases from V and 5 from J; bases not matched to a gene: 8. The CDR3 loop is CAIRSGQAVETQYF. CDR3 bases: TGTGCCATCAGATCGGGACAGGCTGTTGAGACCCAGTACTTC.

This clone occurred a few times. The chain couples TRBV6-6 to TRBJ2-1; D is unclear. CDR1 and CDR2 from the germline V gene are MNHNY and SVGAGI (reference sequence). CDR3 size: 14 residues. V shed 6 bases and J shed 5 bases, with 14 bases lying between them. For the CDR3, the DNA is TGTGCCAGCAGCCCAGCCTTTAGTCACAATGAGCAGTTCTTC. It codes for CASSPAFSHNEQFF.

The chain carries TRBV7-9 and TRBJ2-5, with TRBD2 matching 8 bases. The germline gives CDR1 SEHNR, CDR2 FQNEAQ (reference sequence). This CDR3 is 15 amino acids long. After removal of 3 bases from V and 2 bases from J, the junction contained 5 bases not matched to a gene. DNA of the CDR3: TGTGCCAGCAGCTTTACTAGCGGATCACAAGAGACCCAGTACTTC. As protein: CASSFTSGSQETQYF.

This chain connects TRBV25-1 to TRBJ2-5, with D possibly being TRBD1 or TRBD2 (5 bases each). V was cut by 4 bases and J by 7 bases, with 19 bases left in between. Looked up from germline, CDR1 is MGHDK and CDR2 is SYGVNS. CDR3 length: 15 residues. CDR3 bases: TGTGCCAGCAGTGGGGTGGGGACCCTCACCGGGACCCAGTACTTC. Its protein is CASSGVGTLTGTQYF.

This chain connects TRBV9 to TRBJ1-6; TRBD1 aligns across 8 bases. The CDR3 spans 16 residues. Germline CDR1 reads SGDLS; CDR2 reads YYNGEE. V was pared by 4 bases and J by 6 bases, with 9 bases of the junction left unmatched. The CDR3 loop reads CASSQDTGGGNSPLHF. In DNA, the CDR3 is TGTGCCAGCAGCCAGGATACAGGGGGGGGTAATTCACCCCTCCACTTT.

The chain couples TRBV7-6 to TRBJ2-1; D not certain. The CDR3 is 15 residues long. Trimming removed 4 bases from V and 4 bases from J, with 14 bases in between. Germline CDR1 SGHVS, CDR2 FNYEAQ. CDR3 coding DNA: TGTGCCAGCAGCTCCGACTTGAGTCTATACAATGAGCAGTTCTTC. As protein: CASSSDLSLYNEQFF.

The chain couples TRBV9 to TRBJ2-5; D is perhaps TRBD2 (5 bases). Germline assignment: CDR1 SGDLS and CDR2 YYNGEE. The CDR3 runs to 16 residues. V was shortened by 3 bases and J by 2 bases, with 17 bases between the two germline ends. In DNA form, the CDR3 reads TGTGCCAGCAGCGCGCCCCTCGTGACGGGGCAAGAGACCCAGTACTTC. It yields the protein CASSAPLVTGQETQYF. Based on the CDR3 plus reference TRBV9 and TRBJ2-5, the full variable domain is DSGVTQTPKHLITATGQRVTLRCSPRSGDLSVYWYQQSLDQGLQFLIQYYNGEERAKGNILERFSAQQFPDLHSELNLSSLELGDSALYFCASSAPLVTGQETQYFGPGTRLLVL.

The chain combines TRBV29-1 with TRBJ2-5; tentatively, D is TRBD1 (7 bases). V lost 1 base and J lost 4, with 16 bases in between. In germline, CDR1 is SQVTM, CDR2 ANQGSEA. The CDR3 length is 15 residues. CDR3 sequence reads: CSVEAGAGGGETQYF. CDR3 sequence (DNA): TGCAGCGTTGAAGCTGGTGCAGGGGGAGGAGAGACCCAGTACTTC.

This clone was counted between two and nine times. The chain combines TRBV7-2 with TRBJ2-3; D remains unclear. CDR1 SGHTA and CDR2 FQGNSA come from the germline V gene. The CDR3 consists of 13 residues. The germline V and J ends were trimmed by 5 bases and 2 bases, with 8 bases remaining between them. The CDR3 DNA is TGTGCCAGCAGCCCTGGACCCACAGATACGCAGTATTTT. Amino acids: CASSPGPTDTQYF. Based on the CDR3 plus reference TRBV7-2 and TRBJ2-3, the full variable domain is GAGVSQSPSNKVTEKGKDVELRCDPISGHTALYWYRQSLGQGLEFLIYFQGNSAPDKSGLPSDRFSAERTGGSVSTLTIQRTQQEDSAVYLCASSPGPTDTQYFGPGTRLTVL.

CDR3 loop: CAWSSQGDTEAFF. CDR3 DNA: TGTGCCTGGAGCTCCCAGGGTGACACTGAAGCTTTCTTT. J is TRBJ1-1 and V is TRBV30; possible D gene TRBD1, 5 bases. Trimming removed 3 bases from V and 3 bases from J, with 11 bases in between. Germline CDR1 and CDR2: GTSNPN and SVGIG (reference sequence). The CDR3 consists of 13 residues.

In its sample, this clone was seen once. The rearrangement links TRBV9 to TRBJ2-1; TRBD2 matches 9 bases. With 4 bases clipped from V and 4 bases from J, the junction kept 6 bases outside the gene matches. This CDR3 is built from 15 residues. CDR1 SGDLS and CDR2 YYNGEE come from the germline V gene. As DNA, the CDR3 is TGTGCCAGCAGCTCAAATAGCGGGGGATACAATGAGCAGTTCTTC. This encodes CASSSNSGGYNEQFF.

This clone turned up a few times. The DNA for the CDR3 is TGCGCCAGCAGCCAAGTGACAGGGGCGGGTGCTGAAGCTTTCTTT. It yields the protein CASSQVTGAGAEAFF. J is TRBJ1-1 and V is TRBV4-3; 8 bases match TRBD1. Unmatched junction bases numbered 7, after V lost 1 base and J lost 6 bases. CDR3 length: 15 residues. Germline V CDR1 and CDR2: LGHNA, YSLEER.

This clone was counted a single time. CDR3 amino acids: CASGQGYNEQFF. The DNA of the CDR3 is TGTGCCAGCGGGCAGGGGTACAATGAGCAGTTCTTC. The gene calls are TRBV2 and TRBJ2-1, with D perhaps matching TRBD1 (6 bases). The V gene lost 8 bases and the J gene lost 4 bases, with 9 bases spanning the gap. CDR1 and CDR2 (germline): SNHLY, FYNNEI. The CDR3 consists of 12 residues.

In its sample, this clone was seen a few times. This chain joins TRBV29-1 and TRBJ2-1; the D is unclear. The CDR3 is made up of 15 amino acids. Trimming shortened V by 2 bases and J by 4 bases, and 15 bases separated the two germline ends. Per germline, CDR1 SQVTM and CDR2 ANQGSEA. The CDR3 reads CSVEFAIGRYNEQFF. The CDR3, as DNA: TGCAGCGTTGAATTTGCGATTGGGCGGTACAATGAGCAGTTCTTC.

This clone was seen more than once but under ten times. This specimen includes other DNA sequences encoding the same CDR3. The chain uses TRBV29-1 and TRBJ1-2, with 7 bases matching TRBD1. Germline CDR1 SQVTM, CDR2 ANQGSEA. This CDR3 region has 13 residues. V was clipped by 4 bases and J by 1 base; unmatched bases: 3. The CDR3 coding sequence is TGCAGCGTTGGACAGGGATTTAACTATGGCTACACCTTC. Amino acid sequence: CSVGQGFNYGYTF.